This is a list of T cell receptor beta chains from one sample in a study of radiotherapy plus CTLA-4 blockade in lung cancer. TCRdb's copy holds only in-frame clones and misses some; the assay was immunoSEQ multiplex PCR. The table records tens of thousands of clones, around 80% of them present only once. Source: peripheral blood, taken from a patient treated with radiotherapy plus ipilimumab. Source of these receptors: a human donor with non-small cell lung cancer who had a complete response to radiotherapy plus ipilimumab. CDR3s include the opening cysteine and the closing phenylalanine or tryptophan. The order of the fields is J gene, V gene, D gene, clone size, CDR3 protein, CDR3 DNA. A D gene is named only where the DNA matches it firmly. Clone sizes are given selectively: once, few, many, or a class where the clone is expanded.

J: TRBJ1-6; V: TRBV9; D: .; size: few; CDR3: CASSVAPDNSPLHF; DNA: TGTGCCAGCAGCGTAGCTCCAGATAATTCACCCCTCCACTTT
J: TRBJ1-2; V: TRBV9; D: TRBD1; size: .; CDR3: CASSPRTGRGYTF; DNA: TGTGCCAGCAGCCCTCGGACAGGGCGAGGCTACACCTTC
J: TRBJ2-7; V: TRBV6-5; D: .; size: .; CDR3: CASSYAGAAGPYEQYF; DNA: TGTGCCAGCAGTTACGCGGGGGCGGCAGGACCCTACGAGCAGTACTTC
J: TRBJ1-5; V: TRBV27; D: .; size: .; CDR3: CASSPQSSNQPQHF; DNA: TGTGCCAGCAGTCCCCAGAGCAGCAATCAGCCCCAGCATTTT
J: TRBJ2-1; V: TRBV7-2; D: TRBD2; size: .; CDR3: CASSVASGVNEQFF; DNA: TGTGCCAGCAGCGTGGCTAGCGGCGTGAATGAGCAGTTCTTC
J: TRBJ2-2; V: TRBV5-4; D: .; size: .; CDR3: CASSSQTFTGELFF; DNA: TGTGCCAGCAGTTCCCAGACATTCACCGGGGAGCTGTTTTTT
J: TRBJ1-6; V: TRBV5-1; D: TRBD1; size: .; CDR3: CASSSGTGGSPLHF; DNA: TGCGCCAGCAGCTCCGGGACAGGGGGGTCACCCCTCCACTTT
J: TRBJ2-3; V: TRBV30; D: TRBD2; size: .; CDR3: CAGSPGTSGDTQYF; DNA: TGTGCCGGATCTCCCGGGACTAGCGGAGATACGCAGTATTTT
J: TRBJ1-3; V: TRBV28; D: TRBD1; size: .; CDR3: CASSWTGYSGNTIYF; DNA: TGTGCCAGCAGTTGGACAGGATACTCTGGAAACACCATATATTTT
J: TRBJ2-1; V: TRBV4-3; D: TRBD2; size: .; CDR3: CASSQDWTSWSNEQFF; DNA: TGCGCCAGCAGCCAAGATTGGACTAGCTGGTCGAATGAGCAGTTCTTC
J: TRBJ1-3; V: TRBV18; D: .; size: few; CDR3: CASSLQAGNTIYF; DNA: TGTGCCAGCTCACTTCAAGCTGGAAACACCATATATTTT
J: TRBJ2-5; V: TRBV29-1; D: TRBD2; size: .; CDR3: CSVSKGLALETQYF; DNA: TGCAGCGTTTCTAAGGGACTAGCTCTGGAGACCCAGTACTTC
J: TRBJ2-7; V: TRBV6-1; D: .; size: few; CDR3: CASNHGYEQYF; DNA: TGTGCCAGCAATCACGGCTACGAGCAGTACTTC
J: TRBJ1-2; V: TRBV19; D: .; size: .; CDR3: CASSYFSTGNYGYTF; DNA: TGTGCCAGTAGTTACTTCTCCACAGGCAACTATGGCTACACCTTC
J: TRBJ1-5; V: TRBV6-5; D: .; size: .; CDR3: CASSYSGQGHQPQHF; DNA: TGTGCCAGCAGTTACTCTGGGCAGGGCCATCAGCCCCAGCATTTT
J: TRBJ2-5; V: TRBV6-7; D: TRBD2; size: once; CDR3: CASSSSSGGKETQYF; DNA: TGTGCCAGCAGCAGCTCTAGCGGGGGCAAAGAGACCCAGTACTTC
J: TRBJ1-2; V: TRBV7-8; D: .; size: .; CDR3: CASSLSGGLNGYTF; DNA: TGTGCCAGCAGCTTAAGCGGGGGGCTGAACGGCTACACCTTC
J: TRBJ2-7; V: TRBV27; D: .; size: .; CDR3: CASSFQGYEQYF; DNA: TGTGCCAGCAGTTTTCAAGGCTACGAGCAGTACTTC
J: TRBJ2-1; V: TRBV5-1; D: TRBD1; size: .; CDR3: CASSFPRDRPYNEQFF; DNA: TGCGCCAGCAGCTTCCCCCGGGACAGACCTTACAATGAGCAGTTCTTC
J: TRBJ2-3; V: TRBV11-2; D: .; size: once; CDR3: CASTRGATDTQYF; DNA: TGTGCCAGCACCAGGGGGGCCACAGATACGCAGTATTTT
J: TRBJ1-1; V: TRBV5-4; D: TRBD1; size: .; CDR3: CASSYRGSEAFF; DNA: TGTGCCAGCAGTTACAGGGGGTCTGAAGCTTTCTTT
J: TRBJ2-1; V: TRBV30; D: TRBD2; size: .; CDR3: CAWGAGGSSYNEQFF; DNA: TGTGCCTGGGGGGCCGGGGGGAGCTCCTACAATGAGCAGTTCTTC
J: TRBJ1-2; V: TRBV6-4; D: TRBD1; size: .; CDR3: CASAPEQGSIYGYTF; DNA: TGTGCCAGCGCCCCGGAACAGGGGTCTATCTATGGCTACACCTTC
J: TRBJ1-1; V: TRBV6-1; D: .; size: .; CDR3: CASSEDTFRVDDTEAFF; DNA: TGTGCCAGCAGTGAAGATACCTTCAGGGTTGACGACACTGAAGCTTTCTTT
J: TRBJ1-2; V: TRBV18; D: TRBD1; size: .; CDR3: CASSLLDREVNGYTF; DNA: TGTGCCAGCTCCCTCCTGGACAGGGAAGTAAATGGCTACACCTTC
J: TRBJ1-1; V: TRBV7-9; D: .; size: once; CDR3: CASAAGSNTEAFF; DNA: TGTGCCAGCGCAGCAGGGTCGAACACTGAAGCTTTCTTT
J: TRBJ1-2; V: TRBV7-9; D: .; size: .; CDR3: CASSQGNNKNYGYTF; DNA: TGTGCCAGCAGCCAGGGGAACAACAAAAACTATGGCTACACCTTC
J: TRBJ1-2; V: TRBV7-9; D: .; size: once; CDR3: CASSLGRENYGYTF; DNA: TGTGCCAGCAGCTTAGGACGGGAAAACTATGGCTACACCTTC
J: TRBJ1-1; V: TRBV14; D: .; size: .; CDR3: CASSQDGGIMNTEAFF; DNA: TGTGCCAGCAGCCAAGATGGGGGGATCATGAACACTGAAGCTTTCTTT
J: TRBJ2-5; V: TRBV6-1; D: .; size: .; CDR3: CASTKRPAVQETQYF; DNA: TGTGCCAGCACTAAAAGGCCGGCAGTCCAAGAGACCCAGTACTTC